The 13 T cell receptor beta chains in this list originate from one sample, sequenced in a study of blood T cell repertoires in COVID-19 (dated by TCRdb to 2018 to 2021). Libraries came from the immunoSEQ multiplex PCR assay. Not all clones reach the TCRdb copy of this immuneACCESS table, which keeps in-frame sequences only. Checked studies attribute under half of the gap to unresolved V genes and leave the rest unexplained. The sample data list 150,000 to 200,000 clones, and under 85% of these were observed just once. The ten largest clones represent less than 15% of the sample. Sequencing was performed on PBMCs or T cells enriched from blood (not recorded which). The receptors were sampled from a man aged 45-65 years who had recovered from COVID-19.

This clone was detected only once. The V gene is TRBV19, the J gene TRBJ2-3, with TRBD2 matching 11 bases. The V and J ends lost 11 bases and 5 bases, in that order; junction bases with no gene match: 6. CDR1 is LNHDA and CDR2 is SQIVND in the germline V gene (reference sequence). CDR3 length: 13 residues. CDR3 DNA sequence: TGTGCCGCAAAGGGACTAGCGGAAGATACGCAGTATTTT. It is translated as CAAKGLAEDTQYF. Complete variable domain (other parts from reference TRBV19 and TRBJ2-3): DGGITQSPKYLFRKEGQNVTLSCEQNLNHDAMYWYRQDPGQGLRLIYYSQIVNDFQKGDIAEGYSVSREKKESFPLTVTSAQKNPTAFYLCAAKGLAEDTQYFGPGTRLTVL.

The chain uses TRBV7-2 and TRBJ2-1; the D gene is possibly TRBD2 (6 bases). V lost 5 bases to trimming and J lost 2 bases, with 13 bases between them. The germline V gene encodes CDR1 SGHTA and CDR2 FQGNSA. The CDR3 has 15 residues. The CDR3 region is CASSTTSTPYNEQFF. CDR3 DNA sequence: TGTGCCAGCAGCACCACTAGCACGCCCTACAATGAGCAGTTCTTC.

This rearrangement joins TRBV7-9 to TRBJ2-7; tentative D call: TRBD2 (5 bases). CDR3 length: 16 amino acids. V lost 1 base and J 3 bases, leaving 16 bases between the germline ends. Per germline, CDR1 SEHNR and CDR2 FQNEAQ (reference sequence). DNA of the CDR3: TGTGCCAGCAGCTTAGGTCTTGGTCAGGAGGACTACGAGCAGTACTTC. Its protein is CASSLGLGQEDYEQYF.

This clone has only one observation. At one end the junction does not follow the germline gene, possibly because of a read error. V gene TRBV7-7 combines with J gene TRBJ2-5; 10 bases fit TRBD2. Germline V CDR1 and CDR2: SSHAT, FNYEAQ (reference sequence). This CDR3 region has 16 residues. The CDR3 here is CASSLRVAGGQETQYF. DNA for the CDR3: TGTGCTAGCAGCTTAAGGGTAGCGGGGGGACAAGAGACCCAGTACTTC.

V and J are TRBV5-6 and TRBJ1-6; maybe TRBD1 (5 bases). The germline V gene encodes CDR1 SGHDT and CDR2 YYEEEE. V dropped 5 bases and J dropped 8 bases, with 17 bases sitting between them. The CDR3 spans 15 residues. The CDR3 DNA is TGTGCCAGCAGAAAAACGGCGGCAGGGTATTCACCCCTCCACTTT. It translates to CASRKTAAGYSPLHF. Filled out from reference TRBV5-6 and TRBJ1-6, the complete variable domain reads DAGVTQSPTHLIKTRGQQVTLRCSPKSGHDTVSWYQQALGQGPQFIFQYYEEEERQRGNFPDRFSGHQFPNYSSELNVNALLLGDSALYLCASRKTAAGYSPLHFGNGTRLTVT.

V gene TRBV4-1 combines with J gene TRBJ2-7; 9 nucleotides agree with TRBD2. Germline V gene sequence: CDR1 MGHRA, CDR2 YSYEKL. This CDR3 is built from 14 residues. J was trimmed by 5 bases and V by 4 bases; bases with no gene match: 6. CDR3 residues: CASSPAGGRDEQYF. Written as DNA, the CDR3 is TGCGCCAGCAGCCCAGCGGGGGGCAGAGACGAGCAGTACTTC.

V is TRBV28 and J is TRBJ2-3; D possibly corresponds to TRBD1 (7 bases). CDR1 is MDHEN, CDR2 SYDVKM, per germline. This CDR3 is 17 amino acids long. V was pared by 2 bases and J by 2 bases, with 17 bases between. CDR3 residues: CASSLPRGGGFTDTQYF. The CDR3 DNA sequence: TGTGCCAGCAGTTTACCTCGAGGAGGGGGCTTCACAGATACGCAGTATTTT.

The chain carries TRBV19 and TRBJ1-1; 7 nucleotides agree with TRBD1. This CDR3 contains 15 residues. Trimming at V came to 3 bases and at J to 4 bases, leaving 8 bases not matched to a gene. The germline V gene has CDR1 LNHDA and CDR2 SQIVND (reference sequence). CDR3: CASSIGGGAATEAFF. CDR3 DNA: TGTGCCAGTAGTATTGGAGGGGGCGCCGCCACTGAAGCTTTCTTT.

For the CDR3, the DNA is TGTGCTAGTGGTTTGGTAGCGGAACGGAATGAGCAGTTCTTC. Residues: CASGLVAERNEQFF. The rearrangement uses TRBV12-5 and TRBJ2-1; D is possibly TRBD2 (5 bases). With 0 bases removed from V and 7 bases from J, the gap between germline ends came to 10 bases. Germline V lookup: CDR1 LGHNT, CDR2 FRNRAP. The CDR3 sequence is 14 residues long.

The chain has TRBV6-6 and TRBJ1-5; D is undetermined. This CDR3 contains 13 residues. The germline V gene has CDR1 MNHNY and CDR2 SVGAGI (reference sequence). Trimming shortened V by 3 bases and J by 4 bases, and 7 bases separated the two germline ends. The CDR3 region is CASSYRENQPQHF. The CDR3 DNA reads as TGTGCCAGCAGTTATCGCGAAAATCAGCCCCAGCATTTT.

This chain links TRBV11-2 with TRBJ2-3, with 7 bases lining up with TRBD1. V gave up 1 base and J gave up 4 bases; unmatched junction bases: 2. The CDR3 contains 14 residues. Germline V lookup: CDR1 SGHAT, CDR2 FQNNGV. CDR3 bases: TGTGCCAGCAGCTTAGCACAGGGGCCAGATACGCAGTATTTT. Translation: CASSLAQGPDTQYF.

The rearrangement joins TRBV10-3 to TRBJ1-6, with TRBD1 identical over 9 bases. The CDR3 totals 15 residues. The trim removed 2 bases at V and 14 bases at J, leaving 10 bases unmatched. CDR1 is ENHRY and CDR2 is SYGVKD in the germline V gene. Here the CDR3 reads CAISEPTGGFGTLHF. The CDR3, as DNA: TGTGCCATCAGTGAGCCGACAGGGGGTTTTGGGACCCTCCACTTT.

This chain uses TRBV12-3 or TRBV12-4 with TRBJ1-5; 8 bases are shared with TRBD1. The CDR3 loop spans 13 amino acids. J was trimmed by 6 bases and V by 3 bases; bases with no gene match: 1. The CDR3 loop reads CASSLDRAQPQHF. The CDR3 region has the DNA TGTGCCAGCAGTTTGGACAGGGCTCAGCCCCAGCATTTT.